This TCR beta chain was identified during a study of blood T cell repertoires in COVID-19. At the level of the study: The origin of the acute and convalescent COVID-19 samples was the United States, Italy and Spain. PBMCs, B-cell-depleted T cells, or T cells were the source of the cDNA or gDNA that made up the material.

The CDR3 runs to 17 residues. The germline V gene has CDR1 MDHEN and CDR2 SYDVKM. V was cut by 4 bases and J by 4 bases, with 20 bases left in between. Seattle's cohort entered during active infection and was followed longitudinally. Source study methods: Amplification of reference gene primers provided the estimated nucleated cell counts. Assay used: immunoSEQ multiplex PCR; TCRdb lists only in-frame clones, some missing. V and J calls and clone size come straight from that table; D and trimming were deduced from the DNA. The data contain under 200,000 clones, roughly 90% of them singletons. This chain connects TRBV28 to TRBJ1-3; D remains unclear. The source is a man between 18 and 35 years old with COVID-19, enrolled during active disease. Source material: peripheral blood. Written as DNA, the CDR3 is TGTGCCAGCAGTTATGGCGGCCTCGGGGTCGGCGGAAACACCATATATTTT. Translated: CASSYGGLGVGGNTIYF.